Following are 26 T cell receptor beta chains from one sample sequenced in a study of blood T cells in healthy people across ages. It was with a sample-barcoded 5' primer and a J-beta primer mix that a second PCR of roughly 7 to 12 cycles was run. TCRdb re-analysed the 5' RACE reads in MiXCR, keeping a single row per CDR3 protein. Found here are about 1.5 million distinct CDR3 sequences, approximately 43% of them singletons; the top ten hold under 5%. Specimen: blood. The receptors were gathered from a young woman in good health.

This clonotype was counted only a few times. This CDR3 is CSARKASGISRGPTDTQYF. The CDR3 coding sequence is TGCAGTGCTAGAAAGGCTAGCGGGATTAGTCGGGGTCCCACAGATACGCAGTATTTT. This chain links TRBV20-1 with TRBJ2-3; 9 bases agree with TRBD2. Trimming took 2 bases from V and 2 from J; bases not matched to a gene: 17. There are 19 residues in the CDR3. Germline V gives CDR1 DFQATT, CDR2 SNEGSKA (reference sequence).

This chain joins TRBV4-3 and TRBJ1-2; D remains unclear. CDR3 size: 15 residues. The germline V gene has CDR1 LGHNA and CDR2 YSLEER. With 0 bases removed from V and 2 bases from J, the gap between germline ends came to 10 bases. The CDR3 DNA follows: TGCGCCAGCAGCCAAGATATGTCGAGCAACTATGGCTACACCTTC. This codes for CASSQDMSSNYGYTF.

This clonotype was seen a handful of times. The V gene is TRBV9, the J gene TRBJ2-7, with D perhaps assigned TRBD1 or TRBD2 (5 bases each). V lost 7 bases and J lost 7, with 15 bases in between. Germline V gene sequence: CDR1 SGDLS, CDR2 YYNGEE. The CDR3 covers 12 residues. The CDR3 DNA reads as TGTGCCAGCGGGACGGAAGACAATGAGCAGTACTTC. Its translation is CASGTEDNEQYF.

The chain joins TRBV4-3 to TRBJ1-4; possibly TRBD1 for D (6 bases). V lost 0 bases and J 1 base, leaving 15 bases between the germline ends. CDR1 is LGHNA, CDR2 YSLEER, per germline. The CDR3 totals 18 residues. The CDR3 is CASSQDRQGSLTNEKLFF. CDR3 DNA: TGCGCCAGCAGCCAAGATCGGCAGGGGAGTCTAACTAATGAAAAACTGTTTTTT.

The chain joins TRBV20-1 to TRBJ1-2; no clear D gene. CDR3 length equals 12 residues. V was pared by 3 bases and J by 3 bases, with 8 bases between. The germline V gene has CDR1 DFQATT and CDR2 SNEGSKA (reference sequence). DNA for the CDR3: TGCAGTGCTAGCCCCCCATACTATGGCTACACCTTC. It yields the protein CSASPPYYGYTF.

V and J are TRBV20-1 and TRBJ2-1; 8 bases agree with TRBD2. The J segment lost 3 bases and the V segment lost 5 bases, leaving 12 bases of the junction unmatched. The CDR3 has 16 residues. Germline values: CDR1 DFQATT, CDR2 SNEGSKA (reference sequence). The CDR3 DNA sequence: TGCAGTGCTGCGACCTCCGAGACTAGCGTCTACAATGAGCAGTTCTTC. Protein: CSAATSETSVYNEQFF.

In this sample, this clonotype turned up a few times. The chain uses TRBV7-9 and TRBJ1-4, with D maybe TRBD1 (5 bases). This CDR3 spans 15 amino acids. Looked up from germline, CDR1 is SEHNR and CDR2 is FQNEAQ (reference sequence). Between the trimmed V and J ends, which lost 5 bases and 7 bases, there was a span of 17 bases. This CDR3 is CASSPEGFSIEKLFF. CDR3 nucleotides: TGTGCCAGCAGCCCCGAGGGGTTCAGTATTGAAAAACTGTTTTTT.

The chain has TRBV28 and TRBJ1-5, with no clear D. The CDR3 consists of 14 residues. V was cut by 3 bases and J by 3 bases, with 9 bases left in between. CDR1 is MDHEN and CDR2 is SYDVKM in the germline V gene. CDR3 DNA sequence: TGTGCCAGCAGTTTTGATACTACCAATCAGCCCCAGCATTTT. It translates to CASSFDTTNQPQHF.

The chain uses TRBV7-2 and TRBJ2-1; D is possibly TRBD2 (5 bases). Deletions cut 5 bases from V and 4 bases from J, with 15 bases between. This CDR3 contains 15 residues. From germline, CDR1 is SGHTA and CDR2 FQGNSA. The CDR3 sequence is CASSQTVRGYNEQFF. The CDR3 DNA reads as TGTGCCAGCAGCCAGACTGTTCGGGGTTACAATGAGCAGTTCTTC.

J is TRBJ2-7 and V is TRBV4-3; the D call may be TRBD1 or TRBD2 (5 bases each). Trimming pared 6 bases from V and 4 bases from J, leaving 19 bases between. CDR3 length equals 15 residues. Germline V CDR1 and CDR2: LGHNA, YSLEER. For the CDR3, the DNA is TGCGCCAGCAGACTTGACAGCGGCCATAATTACGAGCAGTACTTC. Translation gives CASRLDSGHNYEQYF.

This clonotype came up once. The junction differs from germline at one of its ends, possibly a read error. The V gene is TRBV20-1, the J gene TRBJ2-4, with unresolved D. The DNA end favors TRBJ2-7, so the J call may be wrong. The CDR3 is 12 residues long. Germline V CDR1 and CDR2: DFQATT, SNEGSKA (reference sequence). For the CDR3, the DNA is TGCAGTGTTAGAGTATACACCTACGAGCAGTACTTC. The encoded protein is CSVRVYTYEQYF.

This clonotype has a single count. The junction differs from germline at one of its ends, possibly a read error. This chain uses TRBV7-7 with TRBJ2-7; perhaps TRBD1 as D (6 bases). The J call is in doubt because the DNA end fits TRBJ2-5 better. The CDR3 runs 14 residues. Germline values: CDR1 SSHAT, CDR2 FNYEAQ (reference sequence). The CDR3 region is CASSFGFRGETQYF. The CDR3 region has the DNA TGTGCTAGCAGCTTCGGGTTCAGGGGAGAGACCCAGTACTTC.

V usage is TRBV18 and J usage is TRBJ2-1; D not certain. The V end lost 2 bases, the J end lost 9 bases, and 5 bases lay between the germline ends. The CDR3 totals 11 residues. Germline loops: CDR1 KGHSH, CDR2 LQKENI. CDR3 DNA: TGTGCCAGCTCACCAGGGTTTGAGCAGTTCTTC. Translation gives CASSPGFEQFF.

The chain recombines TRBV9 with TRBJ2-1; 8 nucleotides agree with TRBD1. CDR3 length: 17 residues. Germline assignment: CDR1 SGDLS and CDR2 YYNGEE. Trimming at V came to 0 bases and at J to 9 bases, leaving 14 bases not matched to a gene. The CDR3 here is CASSVAPGGLVDGEQFF. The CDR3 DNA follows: TGTGCCAGCAGCGTAGCCCCAGGGGGCCTGGTGGATGGTGAGCAGTTCTTC.

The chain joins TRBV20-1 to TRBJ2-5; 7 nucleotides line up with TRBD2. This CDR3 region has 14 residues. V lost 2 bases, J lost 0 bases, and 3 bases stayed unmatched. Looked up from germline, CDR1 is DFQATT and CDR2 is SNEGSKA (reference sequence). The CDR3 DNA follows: TGCAGTGCTAGAAAGCGGGGCGACCAAGAGACCCAGTACTTC. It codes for CSARKRGDQETQYF.

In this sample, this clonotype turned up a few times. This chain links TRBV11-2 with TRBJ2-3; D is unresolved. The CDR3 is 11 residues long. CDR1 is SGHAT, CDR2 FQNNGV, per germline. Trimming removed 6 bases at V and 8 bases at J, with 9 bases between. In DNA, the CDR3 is TGTGCCAGCAGTTCGGCCCCTACGCAGTATTTT. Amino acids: CASSSAPTQYF.

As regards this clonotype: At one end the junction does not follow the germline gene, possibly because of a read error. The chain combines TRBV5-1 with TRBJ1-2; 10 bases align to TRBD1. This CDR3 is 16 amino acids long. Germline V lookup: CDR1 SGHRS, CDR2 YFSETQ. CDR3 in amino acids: CASSTAGTGEHYGNTF. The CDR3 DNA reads TGCGCCAGCAGCACTGCAGGGACAGGGGAACACTATGGCAACACCTTC. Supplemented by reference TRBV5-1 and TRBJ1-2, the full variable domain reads KAGVTQTPRYLIKTRGQQVTLSCSPISGHRSVSWYQQTPGQGLQFLFEYFSETQRNKGNFPGRFSGRQFSNSRSEMNVSTLELGDSALYLCASSTAGTGEHYGNTFGSGTRLTVV.

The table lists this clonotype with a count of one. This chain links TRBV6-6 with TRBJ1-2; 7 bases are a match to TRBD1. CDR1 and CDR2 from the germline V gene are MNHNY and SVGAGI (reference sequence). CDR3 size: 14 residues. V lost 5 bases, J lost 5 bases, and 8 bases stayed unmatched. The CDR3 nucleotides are TGTGCCAGCAGTACTAACGACAGGGTATATGGCTACACCTTC. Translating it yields CASSTNDRVYGYTF.

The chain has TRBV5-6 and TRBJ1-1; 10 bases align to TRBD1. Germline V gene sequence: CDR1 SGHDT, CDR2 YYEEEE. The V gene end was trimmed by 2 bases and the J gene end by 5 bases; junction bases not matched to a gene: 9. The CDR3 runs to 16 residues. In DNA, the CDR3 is TGTGCCAGCAGCTTAACCGCGGGACAGGGGTGGACTGAAGCTTTCTTT. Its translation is CASSLTAGQGWTEAFF. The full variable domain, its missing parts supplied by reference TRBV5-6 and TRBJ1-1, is DAGVTQSPTHLIKTRGQQVTLRCSPKSGHDTVSWYQQALGQGPQFIFQYYEEEERQRGNFPDRFSGHQFPNYSSELNVNALLLGDSALYLCASSLTAGQGWTEAFFGQGTRLTVV.

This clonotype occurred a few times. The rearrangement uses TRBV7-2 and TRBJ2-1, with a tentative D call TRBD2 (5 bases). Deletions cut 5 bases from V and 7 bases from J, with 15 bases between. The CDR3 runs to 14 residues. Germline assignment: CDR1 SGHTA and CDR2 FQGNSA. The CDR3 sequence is CASSPQLVWNEQFF. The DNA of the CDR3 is TGTGCCAGCAGCCCTCAACTAGTCTGGAATGAGCAGTTCTTC. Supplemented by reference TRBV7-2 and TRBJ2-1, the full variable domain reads GAGVSQSPSNKVTEKGKDVELRCDPISGHTALYWYRQSLGQGLEFLIYFQGNSAPDKSGLPSDRFSAERTGGSVSTLTIQRTQQEDSAVYLCASSPQLVWNEQFFGPGTRLTVL.

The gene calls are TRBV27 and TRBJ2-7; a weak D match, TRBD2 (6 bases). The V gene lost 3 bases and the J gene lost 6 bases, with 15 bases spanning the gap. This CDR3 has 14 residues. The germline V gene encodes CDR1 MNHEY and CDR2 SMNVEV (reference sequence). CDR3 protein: CASSFHQLAGEQYF. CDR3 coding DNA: TGTGCCAGCAGTTTTCACCAACTAGCTGGCGAGCAGTACTTC.

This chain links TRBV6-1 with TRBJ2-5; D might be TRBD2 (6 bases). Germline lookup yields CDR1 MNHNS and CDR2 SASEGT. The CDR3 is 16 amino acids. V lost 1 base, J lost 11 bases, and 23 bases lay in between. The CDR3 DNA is TGTGCCAGCAGTGAAGTGGGACTCCCAAACGGAAATGAGCAGTACTTC. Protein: CASSEVGLPNGNEQYF.

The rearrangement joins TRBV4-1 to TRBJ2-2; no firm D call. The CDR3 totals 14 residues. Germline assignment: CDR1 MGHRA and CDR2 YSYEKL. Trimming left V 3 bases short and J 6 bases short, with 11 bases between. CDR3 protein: CASSHYFAPGELFF. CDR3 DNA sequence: TGCGCCAGCAGCCATTACTTTGCGCCCGGGGAGCTGTTTTTT.

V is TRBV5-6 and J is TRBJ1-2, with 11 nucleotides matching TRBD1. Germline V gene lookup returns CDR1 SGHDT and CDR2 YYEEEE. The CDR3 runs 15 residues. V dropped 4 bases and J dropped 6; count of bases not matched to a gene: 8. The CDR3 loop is CASSDVRTGGDGYTF. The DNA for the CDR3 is TGTGCCAGCAGCGACGTTAGGACAGGGGGCGATGGCTACACCTTC.

The CDR3 reads CASSQPRGGLGQPQHF. DNA of the CDR3: TGCGCCAGCAGCCAGCCCCGTGGGGGATTGGGACAGCCCCAGCATTTT. The chain combines TRBV4-1 with TRBJ1-5, with a tentative D call TRBD1 (5 bases). The CDR3 sequence is 16 residues long. Germline V gene sequence: CDR1 MGHRA, CDR2 YSYEKL. Between the trimmed V and J ends, which lost 3 bases and 7 bases, there was a span of 19 bases.

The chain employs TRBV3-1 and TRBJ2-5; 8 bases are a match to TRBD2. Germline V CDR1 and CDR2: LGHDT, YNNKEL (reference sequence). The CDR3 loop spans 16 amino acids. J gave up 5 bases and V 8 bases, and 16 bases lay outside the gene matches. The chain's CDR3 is CASRKHGAGVSETQYF. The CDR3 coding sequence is TGTGCCAGCCGAAAGCATGGAGCGGGAGTTAGCGAGACCCAGTACTTC.